These 24 T cell receptor beta chains share one sample of origin, sequenced in a study of CD4 T cells in relation to SARS-CoV-2 and coronaviruses. The table came from immunoSEQ multiplex PCR; TCRdb's copy has only in-frame clones and leaves some out. The sample records around 31,000 clones, approximately 79% being singletons. Before the COVID-19 pandemic, during about 2010-2019, CD4+ T cells were taken from unexposed donors. CD4+ T cells were isolated from the cells after around 9 days of culture. Which antigens these TCRs recognize remains unknown. Source material: CD4+ T cells from PBMCs, cultured in vitro. The origin of the receptors is a human donor in good health.

This clone was counted only a few times. The chain has TRBV5-1 and TRBJ1-2; TRBD1 aligns across 7 bases. Germline V gives CDR1 SGHRS, CDR2 YFSETQ. The CDR3 runs to 14 residues. V lost 2 bases and J lost 4; bases outside the gene matches: 5. For the CDR3, the DNA is TGCGCCAGCAGCTTAGCAGGGGGGCCCTATGGCTACACCTTC. Encoded protein: CASSLAGGPYGYTF.

This clone was counted once. This rearrangement joins TRBV12-3 or TRBV12-4 to TRBJ1-2, with TRBD1 matching 7 bases. J gave up 4 bases and V 4 bases, and 3 bases lay outside the gene matches. CDR3 size: 13 residues. In nucleotides, the CDR3 is TGTGCCAGCAGTTGGGGGACAGTCTATGGCTACACCTTC. It is translated as CASSWGTVYGYTF.

There are a few counts of this clone. The V and J genes are TRBV5-4 and TRBJ1-2; D unclear. With 1 base removed from V and 1 base from J, the gap between germline ends came to 2 bases. There are 12 residues in the CDR3. Per the germline V gene, CDR1 is SGHNT and CDR2 is YYREEE (reference sequence). In DNA form, the CDR3 reads TGTGCCAGCAGCTTGTATAACTATGGCTACACCTTC. This codes for CASSLYNYGYTF.

This chain links TRBV7-2 with TRBJ2-7; D unclear. The CDR3 is 12 amino acids. The ends were cut back, 5 bases at V and 0 bases at J, with 5 bases in the middle. Germline CDR1 SGHTA, CDR2 FQGNSA. The CDR3 bases are TGTGCCAGCAGCCCAAGCTCCTACGAGCAGTACTTC. Translation: CASSPSSYEQYF.

V gene TRBV7-9 combines with J gene TRBJ2-5; D unresolved. Germline CDR1 and CDR2: SEHNR and FQNEAQ (reference sequence). The V gene lost 5 bases and the J gene lost 5 bases, with 18 bases spanning the gap. This CDR3 has 15 amino acids. The CDR3 spells CASSPRGAADETQYF. CDR3 sequence (DNA): TGTGCCAGCAGCCCCCGTGGTGCGGCGGACGAGACCCAGTACTTC.

The rearrangement links TRBV2 to TRBJ1-5, with 7 bases fitting TRBD1. Germline V CDR1 and CDR2: SNHLY, FYNNEI. The CDR3 contains 13 residues. Unmatched junction bases numbered 5, after V lost 8 bases and J lost 4 bases. The DNA of the CDR3 is TGTGCCAGCGGCCTACAGGGGAATCAGCCCCAGCATTTT. It yields the protein CASGLQGNQPQHF.

This chain connects TRBV19 to TRBJ1-1; the D is unclear. V gave up 6 bases and J gave up 5 bases, with 16 bases separating them. Germline V gives CDR1 LNHDA, CDR2 SQIVND (reference sequence). The CDR3 is 14 amino acids. The CDR3 DNA is TGTGCCAGTAGCCCCCGGCCTCAGGAGACTGAAGCTTTCTTT. It is translated as CASSPRPQETEAFF. The whole variable domain, remainder taken from reference TRBV19 and TRBJ1-1, is DGGITQSPKYLFRKEGQNVTLSCEQNLNHDAMYWYRQDPGQGLRLIYYSQIVNDFQKGDIAEGYSVSREKKESFPLTVTSAQKNPTAFYLCASSPRPQETEAFFGQGTRLTVV.

Here the CDR3 DNA reads TGTGCCTGGTCCTGGGGGGTAAGGTCCTACGAGCAGTACTTC. This gives the protein CAWSWGVRSYEQYF. The chain joins TRBV30 to TRBJ2-7; D possibly corresponds to TRBD2 (6 bases). The CDR3 consists of 14 residues. V dropped 5 bases and J dropped 1 base, with 15 bases sitting between them. From germline, CDR1 is GTSNPN and CDR2 SVGIG (reference sequence). Drawing the rest from reference TRBV30 and TRBJ2-7, the complete variable domain is SQTIHQWPATLVQPVGSPLSLECTVEGTSNPNLYWYRQAAGRGLQLLFYSVGIGQISSEVPQNLSASRPQDRQFILSSKKLLLSDSGFYLCAWSWGVRSYEQYFGPGTRLTVT.

V usage is TRBV5-8 and J usage is TRBJ2-3; TRBD1 might be the D (6 bases). V gave up 4 bases and J gave up 3 bases, with 15 bases separating them. The CDR3 spans 15 residues. Germline CDR1 SGHTS, CDR2 YDEGEE. CDR3 bases: TGTGCCAGCAGCCGCTGGGCAGGGGTAACAGATACGCAGTATTTT. Protein: CASSRWAGVTDTQYF.

The chain couples TRBV5-1 to TRBJ1-1; maybe TRBD1 (6 bases). Looked up from germline, CDR1 is SGHRS and CDR2 is YFSETQ. Trimming stripped 6 bases from V and 6 bases from J, with 18 bases between. This CDR3 spans 14 amino acids. CDR3 DNA sequence: TGCGCCAGCACACAGGGTACGGTCGTACCTGAAGCTTTCTTT. This encodes CASTQGTVVPEAFF.

The V gene is TRBV7-2, the J gene TRBJ2-1; tentative D call: TRBD1 (6 bases). Looked up from germline, CDR1 is SGHTA and CDR2 is FQGNSA. V was shortened by 5 bases and J by 3 bases, with 26 bases between the two germline ends. The length of the CDR3 is 19 residues. The CDR3 sequence: CASSTQGVGWEKHYNEQFF. As DNA, the CDR3 is TGTGCCAGCAGCACACAGGGTGTTGGTTGGGAAAAGCACTACAATGAGCAGTTCTTC.

V and J are TRBV13 and TRBJ2-5, with D unresolved. In germline, CDR1 is PRHDT, CDR2 FYEKMQ (reference sequence). V was shortened by 5 bases and J by 2 bases, with 6 bases between the two germline ends. CDR3 length: 12 residues. CDR3 in DNA: TGTGCCAGCAGCCAAAGACAAGAGACCCAGTACTTC. Protein: CASSQRQETQYF.

The rearrangement uses TRBV20-1 and TRBJ1-2; D gene unclear. Germline assignment: CDR1 DFQATT and CDR2 SNEGSKA (reference sequence). V was trimmed by 6 bases and J by 6 bases, leaving 11 bases between them. The CDR3 contains 11 residues. CDR3 sequence (DNA): TGCAGTGCGGTGTCTCCTGATGGCTACACCTTC. Translating gives CSAVSPDGYTF.

V usage is TRBV5-1 and J usage is TRBJ1-6; no definite D call. There are 14 residues in the CDR3. V was trimmed by 7 bases and J by 0 bases, leaving 8 bases between them. Germline V lookup: CDR1 SGHRS, CDR2 YFSETQ. This CDR3 reads CASQPGSYNSPLHF. CDR3 sequence (DNA): TGCGCCAGCCAACCGGGCTCCTATAATTCACCCCTCCACTTT.

By share, this clone ranks as large (0.1 to 1%). This sequence joins TRBV11-2 and TRBJ1-1, with a possible D match to TRBD1 (6 bases). The germline V and J ends were trimmed by 2 bases and 2 bases, with 24 bases remaining between them. The length of the CDR3 is 19 residues. From germline, CDR1 is SGHAT and CDR2 FQNNGV. CDR3 amino acids: CASSLPGAGVGFTNTEAFF. DNA of the CDR3: TGTGCCAGCAGCTTACCAGGGGCTGGGGTTGGGTTCACCAACACTGAAGCTTTCTTT.

This chain uses TRBV5-1 with TRBJ2-3; 7 positions match TRBD2. The germline CDR1 and CDR2 sequences are SGHRS and YFSETQ. The CDR3 runs 14 residues. Trimming took 6 bases from V and 1 from J; bases not matched to a gene: 5. The CDR3 nucleotides are TGCGCCAGCAAACCGGGAGGCGGCACAGATACGCAGTATTTT. It is translated as CASKPGGGTDTQYF.

The chain has TRBV12-3 or TRBV12-4 and TRBJ1-4, with D possibly TRBD1 on 5 matching bases. Trimming took 2 bases from V and 8 from J, leaving 9 bases between them. CDR3 length equals 13 residues. The DNA for the CDR3 is TGTGCCAGCAGTTTACAGGGAAGAGAAAAACTGTTTTTT. Protein product: CASSLQGREKLFF.

V usage is TRBV19 and J usage is TRBJ1-3, with 12 bases that match TRBD1. Germline trimming cut 6 bases from V and 4 bases from J; bases unmatched to any gene: 4. Germline assignment: CDR1 LNHDA and CDR2 SQIVND (reference sequence). CDR3 length equals 15 residues. CDR3 amino acids: CASRGQGAGGNTIYF. DNA for the CDR3: TGTGCCAGTAGGGGACAGGGGGCAGGAGGAAACACCATATATTTT.

V gene TRBV7-6 combines with J gene TRBJ2-7; D is possibly TRBD2 (5 bases). The V end lost 1 base, the J end lost 5 bases, and 18 bases lay between the germline ends. Germline lookup yields CDR1 SGHVS and CDR2 FNYEAQ. The CDR3 loop spans 16 amino acids. DNA of the CDR3: TGTGCCAGCAGCTTAGGTACGGCGGGCGGCCCCCACGAGCAGTACTTC. The encoded protein is CASSLGTAGGPHEQYF. Variable domain in full (rest from reference TRBV7-6 and TRBJ2-7): GAGVSQSPRYKVTKRGQDVALRCDPISGHVSLYWYRQALGQGPEFLTYFNYEAQQDKSGLPNDRFSAERPEGSISTLTIQRTEQRDSAMYRCASSLGTAGGPHEQYFGPGTRLTVT.

This chain connects TRBV11-2 to TRBJ2-2; D is possibly TRBD1 or TRBD2 (6 bases each). The CDR3 runs to 16 residues. Germline V CDR1 and CDR2: SGHAT, FQNNGV. V was cut by 3 bases and J by 4 bases, with 15 bases left in between. Here the CDR3 reads CASSFRGTSSTGELFF. CDR3 coding DNA: TGTGCCAGCAGCTTTAGGGGGACTTCCTCCACCGGGGAGCTGTTTTTT.

Here the CDR3 reads CASRQGQGLYEQYF. CDR3 DNA sequence: TGTGCCAGCAGGCAGGGACAGGGTCTTTACGAGCAGTACTTC. This chain connects TRBV7-2 to TRBJ2-7; 9 bases map to TRBD1. Germline V CDR1 and CDR2: SGHTA, FQGNSA. After removal of 6 bases from V and 4 bases from J, the junction contained 7 bases not matched to a gene. The CDR3 is 14 amino acids.

The rearrangement joins TRBV29-1 to TRBJ1-1, with a tentative D call TRBD1 (5 bases). The CDR3 has 12 residues. Germline CDR1 and CDR2: SQVTM and ANQGSEA. Trimming left V 7 bases short and J 1 base short, with 10 bases between. DNA for the CDR3: TGCAGCGCGGGGACTGCGAACACTGAAGCTTTCTTT. It encodes CSAGTANTEAFF.

The J gene is TRBJ1-3, the V gene TRBV30; D not resolved. There are 12 residues in the CDR3. Germline V gives CDR1 GTSNPN, CDR2 SVGIG (reference sequence). V lost 3 bases to trimming and J lost 4 bases, with 7 bases between them. The CDR3 loop is CAWSLSGNTIYF. Here the CDR3 DNA reads TGTGCCTGGAGCCTCTCCGGAAACACCATATATTTT.

This clone occurred a few times. The gene calls are TRBV5-4 and TRBJ1-1; the D is unclear. The CDR3 is 13 amino acids. The germline V gene encodes CDR1 SGHNT and CDR2 YYREEE (reference sequence). Trimming cost V 4 bases and J 3 bases, with 10 bases left between them. The CDR3 spells CASSAYSDTEAFF. CDR3 coding DNA: TGTGCCAGCAGCGCTTACAGCGACACTGAAGCTTTCTTT.